This T cell receptor beta chain was obtained from a study of CD8 T cells in ankylosing spondylitis. Study-level points and caveats: Within ankylosing spondylitis blood, a TCR beta motif made up of eight highly homologous variants appeared to be characteristic. The study looked at matched synovial fluid samples from ankylosing spondylitis patients. Disease-linked clones were reported to be significantly enriched there. Disease-associated clonotypes exhibited CD8+ identity and were relatively infrequent in peripheral blood.

With 4 bases clipped from V and 5 bases from J, the junction kept 9 bases outside the gene matches. CDR1 DFQATT and CDR2 SNEGSKA come from the germline V gene (reference sequence). The CDR3 has 15 amino acids. Construction of TCR beta libraries was performed using quantitative 5'-RACE with molecular barcodes. TCRdb reprocessed the 5' RACE reads via MiXCR and lists one record per CDR3 protein. The profile covers about 500,000 distinct CDR3 sequences, with over 9.5% appearing a single time and nearly 7% taken by the ten largest. Details on this clonotype: The target antigen is unknown.

Specimen: blood, either unsorted or a sorted T cell fraction (not recorded which). The V call is TRBV20-1, the J call TRBJ2-5; TRBD2 matches at 11 bases. The source of this sequence is a male donor with ankylosing spondylitis. Here the CDR3 DNA reads TGCAGTGCTACCCGACTAGCGGGAAGTACGGAGACCCAGTACTTC. Its protein is CSATRLAGSTETQYF.